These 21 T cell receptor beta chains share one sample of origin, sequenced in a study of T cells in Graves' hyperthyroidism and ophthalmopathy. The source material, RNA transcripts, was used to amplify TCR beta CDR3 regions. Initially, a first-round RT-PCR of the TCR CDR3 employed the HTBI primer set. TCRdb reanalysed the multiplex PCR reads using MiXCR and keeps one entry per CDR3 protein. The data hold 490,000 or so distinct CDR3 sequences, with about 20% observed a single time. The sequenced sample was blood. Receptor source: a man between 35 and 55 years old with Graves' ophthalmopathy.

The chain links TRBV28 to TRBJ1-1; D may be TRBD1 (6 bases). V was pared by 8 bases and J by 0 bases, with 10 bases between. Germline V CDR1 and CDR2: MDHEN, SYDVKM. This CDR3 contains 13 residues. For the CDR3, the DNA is TGTGCCAGCCTCAGGGGCTTGAACACTGAAGCTTTCTTT. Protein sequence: CASLRGLNTEAFF. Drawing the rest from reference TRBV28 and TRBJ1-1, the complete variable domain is DVKVTQSSRYLVKRTGEKVFLECVQDMDHENMFWYRQDPGLGLRLIYFSYDVKMKEKGDIPEGYSVSREKKERFSLILESASTNQTSMYLCASLRGLNTEAFFGQGTRLTVV.

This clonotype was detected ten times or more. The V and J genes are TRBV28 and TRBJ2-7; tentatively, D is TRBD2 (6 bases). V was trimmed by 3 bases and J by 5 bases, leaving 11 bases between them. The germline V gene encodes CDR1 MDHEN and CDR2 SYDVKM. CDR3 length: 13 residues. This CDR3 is CASSFGSHDEQYF. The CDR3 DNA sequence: TGTGCCAGCAGTTTCGGGAGCCACGACGAGCAGTACTTC.

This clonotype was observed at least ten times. In DNA, the CDR3 is TGTGCCAGCACTCCTAGAGTTCGTAGAGAGACCCAGTACTTC. Protein product: CASTPRVRRETQYF. The chain links TRBV28 to TRBJ2-5; no reliable D call. The CDR3 is 14 residues long. The germline CDR1 and CDR2 sequences are MDHEN and SYDVKM. Between the trimmed V and J ends, which lost 7 bases and 4 bases, there was a span of 16 bases.

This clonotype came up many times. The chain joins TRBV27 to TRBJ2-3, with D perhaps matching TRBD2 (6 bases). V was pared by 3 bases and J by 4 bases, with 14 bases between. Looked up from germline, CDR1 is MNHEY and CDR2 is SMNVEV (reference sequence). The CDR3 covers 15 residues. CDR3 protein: CASSFSGLGADTQYF. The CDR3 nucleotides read TGTGCCAGCAGTTTTTCGGGACTCGGGGCAGATACGCAGTATTTT.

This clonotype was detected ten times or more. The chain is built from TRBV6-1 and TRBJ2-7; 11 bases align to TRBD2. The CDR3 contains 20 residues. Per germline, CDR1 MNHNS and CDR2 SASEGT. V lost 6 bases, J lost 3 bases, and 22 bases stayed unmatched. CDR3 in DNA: TGTGCCAGCAGACCCAACGCCCCACTAGCGGGAGCCCCCGGAAGCTACGAGCAGTACTTC. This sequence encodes CASRPNAPLAGAPGSYEQYF.

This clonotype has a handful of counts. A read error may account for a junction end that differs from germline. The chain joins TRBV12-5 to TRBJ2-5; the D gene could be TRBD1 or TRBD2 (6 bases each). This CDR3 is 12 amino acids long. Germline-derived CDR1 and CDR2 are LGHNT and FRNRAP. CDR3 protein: CASGLEIGGRNF. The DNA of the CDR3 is TGTGCTAGTGGTTTAGAAATCGGGGGCAGGAACTTC. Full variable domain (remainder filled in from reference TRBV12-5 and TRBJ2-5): DARVTQTPRHKVTEMGQEVTMRCQPILGHNTVFWYRQTMMQGLELLAYFRNRAPLDDSGMPKDRFSAEMPDATLATLKIQPSEPRDSAVYFCASGLEIGGRNFGPGTRLLVL.

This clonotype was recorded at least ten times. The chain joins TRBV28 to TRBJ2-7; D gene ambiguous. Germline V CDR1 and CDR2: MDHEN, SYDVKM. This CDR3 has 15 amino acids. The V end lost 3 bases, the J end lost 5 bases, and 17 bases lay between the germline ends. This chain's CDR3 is CASSFRFFGRDEQYF. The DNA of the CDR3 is TGTGCCAGCAGTTTTCGTTTCTTTGGTAGGGACGAGCAGTACTTC.

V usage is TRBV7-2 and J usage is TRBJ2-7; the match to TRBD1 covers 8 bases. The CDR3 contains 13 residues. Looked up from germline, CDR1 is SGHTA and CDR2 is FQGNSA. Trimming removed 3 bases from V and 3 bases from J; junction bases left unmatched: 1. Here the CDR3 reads CASSFDRGYEQYF. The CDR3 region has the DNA TGTGCCAGCAGCTTCGACAGGGGCTACGAGCAGTACTTC.

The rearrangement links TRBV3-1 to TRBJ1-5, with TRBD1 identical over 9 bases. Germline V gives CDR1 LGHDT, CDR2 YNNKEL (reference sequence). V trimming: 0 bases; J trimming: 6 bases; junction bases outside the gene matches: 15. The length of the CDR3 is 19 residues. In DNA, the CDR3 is TGTGCCAGCAGCCAAGAGCTCGACCGGGACAGGGACGTTTCTCAGCCCCAGCATTTT. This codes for CASSQELDRDRDVSQPQHF.

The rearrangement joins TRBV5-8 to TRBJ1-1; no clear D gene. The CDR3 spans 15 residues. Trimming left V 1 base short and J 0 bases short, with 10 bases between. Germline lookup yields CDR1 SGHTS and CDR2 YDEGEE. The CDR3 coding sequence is TGTGCCAGCAGCTTGTCGGGATTCATGAACACTGAAGCTTTCTTT. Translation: CASSLSGFMNTEAFF.

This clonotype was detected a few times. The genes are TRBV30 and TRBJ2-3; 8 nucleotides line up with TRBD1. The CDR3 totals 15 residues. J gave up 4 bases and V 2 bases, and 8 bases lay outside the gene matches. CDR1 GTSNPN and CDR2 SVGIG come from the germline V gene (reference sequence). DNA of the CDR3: TGTGCCTGGAGTCAGGGGGCTCGCATTCCAGATACGCAGTATTTT. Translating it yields CAWSQGARIPDTQYF.

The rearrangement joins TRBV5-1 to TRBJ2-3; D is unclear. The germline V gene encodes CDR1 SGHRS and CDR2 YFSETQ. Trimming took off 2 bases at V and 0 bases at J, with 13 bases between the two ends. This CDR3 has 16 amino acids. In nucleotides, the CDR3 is TGCGCCAGCAGCTTCTTCGCGGTACCTAGCACAGATACGCAGTATTTT. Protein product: CASSFFAVPSTDTQYF. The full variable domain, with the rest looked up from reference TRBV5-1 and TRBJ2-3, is KAGVTQTPRYLIKTRGQQVTLSCSPISGHRSVSWYQQTPGQGLQFLFEYFSETQRNKGNFPGRFSGRQFSNSRSEMNVSTLELGDSALYLCASSFFAVPSTDTQYFGPGTRLTVL.

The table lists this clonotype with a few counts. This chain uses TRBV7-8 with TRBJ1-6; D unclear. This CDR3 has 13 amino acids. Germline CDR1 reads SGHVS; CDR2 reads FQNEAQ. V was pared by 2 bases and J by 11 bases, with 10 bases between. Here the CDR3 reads CASSLRTAAPLHF. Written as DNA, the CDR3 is TGTGCCAGCAGCTTACGGACGGCAGCACCCCTCCACTTT.

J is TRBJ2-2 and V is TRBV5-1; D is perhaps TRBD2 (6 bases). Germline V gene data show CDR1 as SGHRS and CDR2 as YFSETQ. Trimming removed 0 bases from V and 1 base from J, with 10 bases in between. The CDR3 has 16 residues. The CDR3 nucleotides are TGCGCCAGCAGCTTGGGGACTACCTTGAACACCGGGGAGCTGTTTTTT. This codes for CASSLGTTLNTGELFF.

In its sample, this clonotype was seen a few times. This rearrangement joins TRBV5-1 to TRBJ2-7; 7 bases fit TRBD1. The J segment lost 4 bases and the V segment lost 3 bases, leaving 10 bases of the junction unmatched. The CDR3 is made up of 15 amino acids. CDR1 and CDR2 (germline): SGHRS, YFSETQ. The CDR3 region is CASSYTPGQRYEQYF. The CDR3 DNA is TGCGCCAGCAGCTATACCCCGGGACAGAGATACGAGCAGTACTTC.

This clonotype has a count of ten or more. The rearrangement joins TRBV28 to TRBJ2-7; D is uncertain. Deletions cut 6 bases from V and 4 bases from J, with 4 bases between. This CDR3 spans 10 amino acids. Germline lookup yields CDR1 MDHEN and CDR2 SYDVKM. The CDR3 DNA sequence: TGTGCCAGCAGGGATTACGAGCAGTACTTC. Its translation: CASRDYEQYF.

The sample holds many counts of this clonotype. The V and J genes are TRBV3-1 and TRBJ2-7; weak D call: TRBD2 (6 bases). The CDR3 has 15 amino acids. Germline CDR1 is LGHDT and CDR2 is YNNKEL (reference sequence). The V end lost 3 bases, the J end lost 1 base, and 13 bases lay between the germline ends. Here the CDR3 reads CASSHDGGASYEQYF. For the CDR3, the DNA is TGTGCCAGCAGCCACGACGGGGGTGCTTCCTACGAGCAGTACTTC.

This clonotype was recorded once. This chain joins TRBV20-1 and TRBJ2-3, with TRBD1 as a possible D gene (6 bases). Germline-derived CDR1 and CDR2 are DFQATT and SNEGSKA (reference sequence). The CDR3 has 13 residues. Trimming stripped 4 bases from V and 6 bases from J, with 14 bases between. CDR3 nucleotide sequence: TGCAGTGCTAATAACCCAAGGGGGGATACGCAGTATTTT. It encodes CSANNPRGDTQYF.

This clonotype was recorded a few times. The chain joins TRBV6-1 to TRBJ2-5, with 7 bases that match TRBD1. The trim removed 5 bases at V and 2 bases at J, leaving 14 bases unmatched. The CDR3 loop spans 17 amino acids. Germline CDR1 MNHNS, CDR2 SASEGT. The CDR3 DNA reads TGTGCCAGCAGTCCCACAGGGGTCGGATTCGGACAAGAGACCCAGTACTTC. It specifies CASSPTGVGFGQETQYF.

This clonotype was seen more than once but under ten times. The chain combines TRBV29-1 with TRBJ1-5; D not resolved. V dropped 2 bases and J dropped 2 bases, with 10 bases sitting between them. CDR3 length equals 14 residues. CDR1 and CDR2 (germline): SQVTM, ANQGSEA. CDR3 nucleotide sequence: TGCAGCGTTGAAACGGGAGCCGGCAATCAGCCCCAGCATTTT. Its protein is CSVETGAGNQPQHF.

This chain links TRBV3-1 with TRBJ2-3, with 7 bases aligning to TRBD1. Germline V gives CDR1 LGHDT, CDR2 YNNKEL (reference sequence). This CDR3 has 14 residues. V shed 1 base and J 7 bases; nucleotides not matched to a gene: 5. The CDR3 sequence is CASSQVPGGYTQYF. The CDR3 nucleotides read TGTGCCAGCAGCCAAGTCCCAGGGGGTTATACGCAGTATTTT.